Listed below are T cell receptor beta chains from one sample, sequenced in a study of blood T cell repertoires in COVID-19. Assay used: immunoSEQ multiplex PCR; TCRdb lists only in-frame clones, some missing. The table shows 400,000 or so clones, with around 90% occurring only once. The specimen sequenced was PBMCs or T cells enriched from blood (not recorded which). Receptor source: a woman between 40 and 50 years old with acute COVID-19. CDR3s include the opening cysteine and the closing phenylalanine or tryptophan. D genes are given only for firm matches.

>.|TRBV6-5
CASAGAGEKLFF
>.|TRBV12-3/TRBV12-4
CASSRQRSYEQYF
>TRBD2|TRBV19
CASSILLAGANNEQFF
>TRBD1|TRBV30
CAWSARDRGAFF
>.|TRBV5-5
CASSLFPDSYEQYF
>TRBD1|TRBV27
CASSPQGTNEKLFF
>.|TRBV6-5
CASSDQWRGVAEAFF
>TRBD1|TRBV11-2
CASSSTPGQGGVGYTF
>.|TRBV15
CATSRGDRSAGELFF
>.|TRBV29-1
CSVPKWGRDTGELFF
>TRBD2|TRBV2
CASRTSGVGELFF
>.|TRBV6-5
CASRRGGVSYNEQFF
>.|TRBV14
CASSRAPSPLHF
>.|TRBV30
CALLGPIAYNSPLHF
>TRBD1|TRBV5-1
CASSLGQGGQPQHF
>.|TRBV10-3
CATAGRSTDTQYF
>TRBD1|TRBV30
CAWRDRGTNTEAFF
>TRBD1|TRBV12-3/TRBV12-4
CASIQTGHTEAFF
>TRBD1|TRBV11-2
CASSRRTGYNSPLHF
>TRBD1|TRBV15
CATSVTGALVYEQYF
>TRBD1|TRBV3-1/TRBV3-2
CASSQGTGDTREQYF
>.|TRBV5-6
CASSLGARGYTF
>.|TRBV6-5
CATDRTPPNQPQHF
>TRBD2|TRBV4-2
CASSQQTSGGTDTQYF
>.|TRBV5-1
CASSRDWITYNEQFF
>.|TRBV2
CASSDSDQGLRTEAFF
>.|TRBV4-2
CASSQDRRNTEAFF
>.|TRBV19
CASEWAEKLFF
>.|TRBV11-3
CASSSRREDTIYF